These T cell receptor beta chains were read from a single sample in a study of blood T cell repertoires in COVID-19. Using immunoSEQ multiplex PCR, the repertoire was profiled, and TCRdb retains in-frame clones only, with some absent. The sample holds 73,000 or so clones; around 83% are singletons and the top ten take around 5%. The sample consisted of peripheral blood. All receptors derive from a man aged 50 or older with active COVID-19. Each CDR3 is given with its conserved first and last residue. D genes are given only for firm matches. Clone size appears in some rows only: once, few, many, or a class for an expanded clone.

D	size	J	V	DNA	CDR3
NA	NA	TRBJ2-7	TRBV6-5	TGTGCCAGCACCTCCGGGAGCTACGAGCAGTACTTC	CASTSGSYEQYF
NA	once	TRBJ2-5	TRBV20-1	TGCAGTGCTAGACCCGGGGAAACCCAGTACTTC	CSARPGETQYF
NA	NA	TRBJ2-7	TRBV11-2	TGTGCCAGCAGCTTAGATCGGGCAGGGGGGTCCCACGAGCAGTACTTC	CASSLDRAGGSHEQYF
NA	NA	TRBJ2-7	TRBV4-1	TGCGCCAGCAGCCAAGAGGCCGAACGATCCAGCTACGAGCAGTACTTC	CASSQEAERSSYEQYF
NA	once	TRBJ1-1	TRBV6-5	TGTGCCAGCAGTCAGACGACAGTGGCGACTGAAGCTTTCTTT	CASSQTTVATEAFF
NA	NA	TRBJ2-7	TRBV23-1	TGCGCCAGCAGTCAGAAACAGACTACTCTGTACGAGCAGTACTTC	CASSQKQTTLYEQYF
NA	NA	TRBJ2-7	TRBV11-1	TGTGCCAGCAGCTTAGAAGCGGTCTACGAGCAGTACTTC	CASSLEAVYEQYF
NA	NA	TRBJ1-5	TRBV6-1	TGTGCCAGCAGTGAAGTGGGTGAGGCCCCAGGGGCCCAGCATTTT	CASSEVGEAPGAQHF
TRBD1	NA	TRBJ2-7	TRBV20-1	TGCAGTGCTTGGACAGGGGACGAGCAGTACTTC	CSAWTGDEQYF
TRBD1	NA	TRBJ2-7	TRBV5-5	TGTGCCAGCAGCTTGGGACAGGGGCTTCCCTACGAGCAGTACTTC	CASSLGQGLPYEQYF
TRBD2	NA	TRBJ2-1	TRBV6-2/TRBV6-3	TGTGCCAGCAGCCCGGGGCTAGCGGACCTCTACAATGAGCAGTTCTTC	CASSPGLADLYNEQFF
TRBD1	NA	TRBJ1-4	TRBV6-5	TGTGCCAGCAGTTACGGAGGACAGGGGGCCGGAGAAAAACTGTTTTTT	CASSYGGQGAGEKLFF
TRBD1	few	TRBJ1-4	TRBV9	TGTGCCAGCAGCGGCCGGACAGGGGATGAAAAACTGTTTTTT	CASSGRTGDEKLFF
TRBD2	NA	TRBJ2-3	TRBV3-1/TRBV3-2	TGTGCCAGCAGCTCGGGGGGGGCAGATACGCAGTATTTT	CASSSGGADTQYF
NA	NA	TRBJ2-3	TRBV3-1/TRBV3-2	TGTGCCAGCAGCCAATTGGGGCGGGATACGCAGTATTTT	CASSQLGRDTQYF
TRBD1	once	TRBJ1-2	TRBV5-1	TGCGCCAGCAGCATACGTACAGGGGCCTATGGCTACACCTTC	CASSIRTGAYGYTF
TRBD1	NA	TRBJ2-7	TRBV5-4	TGTGCCAGCAGCTTCCCGGACAGGCTGACCTACGAGCAGTACTTC	CASSFPDRLTYEQYF
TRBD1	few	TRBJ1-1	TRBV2	TGTGCCAGCAGGGAGGACAGGTGGAGGAACACTGAAGCTTTCTTT	CASREDRWRNTEAFF
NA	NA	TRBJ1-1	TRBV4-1	TGCGCCAGCAGCCAAGACGCGACTGAAGCTTTCTTT	CASSQDATEAFF
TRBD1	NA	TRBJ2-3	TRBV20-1	TGCAGTGCTAGTCCAGCCGGGACAGAGAGCACAGATACGCAGTATTTT	CSASPAGTESTDTQYF
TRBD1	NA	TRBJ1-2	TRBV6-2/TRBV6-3	TGTGCCAGCAGTTACCTCGACAGGGTATATGGCTACACCTTC	CASSYLDRVYGYTF
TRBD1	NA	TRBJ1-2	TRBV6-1	TGTGCCAGCAGTGAATGGGGCAGGGGGGATGGCTACACCTTC	CASSEWGRGDGYTF
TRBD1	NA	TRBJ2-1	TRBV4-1	TGCGCCAGCAGCTCCCGGACAGGTGGCTCCTACAATGAGCAGTTCTTC	CASSSRTGGSYNEQFF
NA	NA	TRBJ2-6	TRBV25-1	TGTGCCAGCGGCCCGAGGGTTTTAGGGGCCAACGTCCTGACTTTC	CASGPRVLGANVLTF
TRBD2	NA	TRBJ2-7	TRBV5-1	TGCGCCAGCAGCTTCGGCGGGGGGGCCTCTTCCTACGAGCAGTACTTC	CASSFGGGASSYEQYF
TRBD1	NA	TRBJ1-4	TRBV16	TGTGCCAGCAGCCAAGCGAGGGGGCTGCGATATAATGAAAAACTGTTTTTT	CASSQARGLRYNEKLFF
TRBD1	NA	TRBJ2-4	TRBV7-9	TGTGCCAGCAGCTCGGCCGGACAGGGGTCCATTCAGTACTTC	CASSSAGQGSIQYF
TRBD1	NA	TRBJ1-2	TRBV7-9	TGTGCCAGCAGCCCGAGGCAGGGGGACTATGGCTACACCTTC	CASSPRQGDYGYTF
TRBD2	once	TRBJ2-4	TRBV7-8	TGTGCCAGCAGCCCTAGCGGGGGGGTAGCCAAAAACATTCAGTACTTC	CASSPSGGVAKNIQYF
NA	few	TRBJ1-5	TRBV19	TGTGCCAGTAGTATAGGAGGGGGACCCCAGCATTTT	CASSIGGGPQHF